These 9 T cell receptor beta chains share one sample of origin, sequenced in a study of T cells in Graves' hyperthyroidism and ophthalmopathy (dated by TCRdb to about 2019). Library preparation employed multiplex PCR. Instrument used: Illumina HiSeq 2000. The TCR beta CDR3 regions were amplified from the RNA transcripts. For the first round of RT-PCR on the TCR CDR3, the HTBI primer set was used together with the Qiagen OneStep RT-PCR kit. The public reads were run again by TCRdb, first through fastp at Q25 and then through MiXCR, and only productive beta chains were kept. CDR3 protein sequences are deduplicated, and each keeps its most common genes and DNA. The sample table contains some 600,000 distinct CDR3 sequences; only one count was recorded for about 14% of them. 5.8% of the sample comes from the top ten. The sequenced sample was blood. These receptors all come from a woman aged 25 to 39 with Graves' hyperthyroidism that later progressed to Graves' ophthalmopathy.

This clonotype has more than one count but fewer than ten. The CDR3 sequence is CASSQENTQHMNTEAFF. The CDR3 DNA sequence: TGTGCCAGCAGCCAAGAGAACACGCAACACATGAACACTGAAGCTTTCTTT. The chain combines TRBV4-2 with TRBJ1-1; D ambiguous. The CDR3 length is 17 residues. V lost 0 bases and J 0 bases, leaving 14 bases between the germline ends. CDR1 and CDR2 (germline): LGHNA, YNFKEQ.

This clonotype has a handful of counts. The rearrangement uses TRBV3-1 and TRBJ2-7; 10 nucleotides match TRBD1. The trim removed 0 bases at V and 6 bases at J, leaving 8 bases unmatched. CDR3 length: 16 amino acids. Germline V gives CDR1 LGHDT, CDR2 YNNKEL (reference sequence). The CDR3 spells CASSQEDRGRDGEQYF. CDR3 coding DNA: TGTGCCAGCAGCCAAGAAGACAGGGGGCGGGATGGCGAGCAGTACTTC.

This chain joins TRBV6-2 or TRBV6-3 and TRBJ2-2; 9 bases line up with TRBD1. The CDR3 extends over 14 amino acids. V was clipped by 2 bases and J by 6 bases; unmatched bases: 1. Per germline, CDR1 MNHEY and CDR2 SVGEGT. The CDR3 here is CASSYGDRAGELFF. Here the CDR3 DNA reads TGTGCCAGCAGTTACGGGGACAGGGCCGGGGAGCTGTTTTTT.

This clonotype has ten or more counts. The chain uses TRBV15 and TRBJ1-1, with D tentatively TRBD1 (6 bases). There are 14 residues in the CDR3. V lost 5 bases, J lost 9 bases, and 19 bases lay in between. Germline V lookup: CDR1 LNHNV, CDR2 YYDKDF (reference sequence). The DNA of the CDR3 is TGTGCCACCAGCGGAGGGACATTTACCGGGAAAGCTTTCTTT. This translates into CATSGGTFTGKAFF.

This chain connects TRBV4-3 to TRBJ2-7; 10 bases are shared with TRBD2. The germline V gene has CDR1 LGHNA and CDR2 YSLEER. Trimming took 0 bases from V and 4 from J; bases not matched to a gene: 12. This CDR3 contains 18 residues. CDR3 sequence reads: CASSQDLSSGSRFYEQYF. CDR3 DNA: TGCGCCAGCAGCCAAGATCTGTCTAGCGGGAGCAGGTTTTACGAGCAGTACTTC.

Ten or more counts support this clonotype. The chain carries TRBV25-1 and TRBJ1-1, with 9 positions matching TRBD1. The V gene end was trimmed by 5 bases and the J gene end by 11 bases; junction bases not matched to a gene: 6. Germline V gene data show CDR1 as MGHDK and CDR2 as SYGVNS. The CDR3 sequence is 12 residues long. The CDR3 spells CASSPGQGKAFF. CDR3 DNA: TGTGCCAGCAGTCCGGGACAGGGTAAGGCTTTCTTT.

This clonotype was counted at least ten times. The chain joins TRBV28 to TRBJ2-1; no clear D gene. Germline V gene sequence: CDR1 MDHEN, CDR2 SYDVKM. The CDR3 spans 19 residues. V was clipped by 6 bases and J by 2 bases, with 26 bases between them. The CDR3 DNA reads as TGTGCCAGCAGCCCCCCCGGGCGGTCCCCATCCTTGGCCTACAATGAGCAGTTCTTC. Translating it yields CASSPPGRSPSLAYNEQFF.

This sequence joins TRBV7-9 and TRBJ2-1, with a tentative D call TRBD2 (5 bases). With 3 bases removed from V and 6 bases from J, the gap between germline ends came to 9 bases. The V gene's germline CDR1 is SEHNR and CDR2 FQNEAQ (reference sequence). The CDR3 extends over 13 amino acids. This CDR3 reads CASSLTGFNEQFF. The DNA of the CDR3 is TGTGCCAGCAGCTTGACGGGGTTCAATGAGCAGTTCTTC. The full variable domain, rest sourced from reference TRBV7-9 and TRBJ2-1, is DTGVSQNPRHKITKRGQNVTFRCDPISEHNRLYWYRQTLGQGPEFLTYFQNEAQLEKSRLLSDRFSAERPKGSFSTLEIQRTEQGDSAMYLCASSLTGFNEQFFGPGTRLTVL.

In its sample, this clonotype was seen a few times. The rearrangement joins TRBV18 to TRBJ1-2; tentatively, D is TRBD1 (5 bases). Trimming pared 5 bases from V and 0 bases from J, leaving 7 bases between. The CDR3 sequence is 13 residues long. CDR1 and CDR2 from the germline V gene are KGHSH and LQKENI. The CDR3 here is CASSETANYGYTF. As DNA, the CDR3 is TGTGCCAGCTCAGAGACAGCTAACTATGGCTACACCTTC.